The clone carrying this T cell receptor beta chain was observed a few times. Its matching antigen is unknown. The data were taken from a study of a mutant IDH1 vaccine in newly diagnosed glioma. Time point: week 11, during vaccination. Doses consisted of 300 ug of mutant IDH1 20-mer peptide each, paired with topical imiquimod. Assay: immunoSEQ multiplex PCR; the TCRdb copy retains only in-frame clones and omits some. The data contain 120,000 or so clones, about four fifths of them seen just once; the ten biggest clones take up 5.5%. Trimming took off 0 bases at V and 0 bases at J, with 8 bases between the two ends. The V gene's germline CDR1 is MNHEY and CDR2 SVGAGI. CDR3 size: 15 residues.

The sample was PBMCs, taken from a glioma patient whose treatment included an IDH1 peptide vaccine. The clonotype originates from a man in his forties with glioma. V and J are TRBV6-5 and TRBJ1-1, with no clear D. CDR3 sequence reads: CASSYSLMLNTEAFF. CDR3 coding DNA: TGTGCCAGCAGTTACTCTCTGATGCTGAACACTGAAGCTTTCTTT.